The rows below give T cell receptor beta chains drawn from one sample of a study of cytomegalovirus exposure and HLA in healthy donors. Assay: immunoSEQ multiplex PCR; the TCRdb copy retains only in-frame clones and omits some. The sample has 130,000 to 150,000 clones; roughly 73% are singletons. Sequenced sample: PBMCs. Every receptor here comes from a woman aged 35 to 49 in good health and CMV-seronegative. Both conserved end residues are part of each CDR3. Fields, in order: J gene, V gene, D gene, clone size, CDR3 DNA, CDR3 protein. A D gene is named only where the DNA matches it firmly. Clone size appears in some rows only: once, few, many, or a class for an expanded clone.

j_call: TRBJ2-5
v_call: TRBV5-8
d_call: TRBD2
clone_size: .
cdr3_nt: TGTGCCAGCAGCTTGCCGGGGGGTTTCGAGACCCAGTACTTC
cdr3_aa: CASSLPGGFETQYF

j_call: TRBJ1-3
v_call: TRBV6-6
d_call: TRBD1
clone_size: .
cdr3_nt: TGTGCCAGCTTCTCAGGACAGGGGGCCTCTGGAAACACCATATATTTT
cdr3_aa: CASFSGQGASGNTIYF

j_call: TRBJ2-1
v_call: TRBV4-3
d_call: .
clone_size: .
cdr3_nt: TGCGCCAGCAGCCGGGCACGTTACAATGAGCAGTTCTTC
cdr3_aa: CASSRARYNEQFF

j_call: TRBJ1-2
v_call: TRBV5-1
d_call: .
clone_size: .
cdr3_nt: TGCGCCAGCAGCTTGGCCGGGGGGGGGCAGACTAACTATGGCTACACCTTC
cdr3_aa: CASSLAGGGQTNYGYTF

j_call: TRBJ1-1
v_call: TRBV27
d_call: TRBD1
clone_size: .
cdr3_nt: TGTGCCAGCAGTCTACAGACAGGGGGAGAGACGGAAGCTTTCTTT
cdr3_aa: CASSLQTGGETEAFF

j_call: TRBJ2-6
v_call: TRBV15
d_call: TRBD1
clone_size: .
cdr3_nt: TGTGCCACCAGCAGACGGACAGGGAGGGCCAACGTCCTGACTTTC
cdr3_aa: CATSRRTGRANVLTF

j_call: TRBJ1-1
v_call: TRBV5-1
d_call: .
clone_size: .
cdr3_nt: TGCGCCAGCAGCTCAGATATCGACACCGGCACTGAAGCTTTCTTT
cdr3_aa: CASSSDIDTGTEAFF

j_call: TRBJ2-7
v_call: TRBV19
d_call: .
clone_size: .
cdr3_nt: TGTGCCAGTAGTCCGCGGGGCCAGAGCTCCTACGAGCAGTACTTC
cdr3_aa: CASSPRGQSSYEQYF

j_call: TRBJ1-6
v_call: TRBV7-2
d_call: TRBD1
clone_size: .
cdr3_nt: TGTGCCAGCAGCTTAGCCCGATCCTCGACAGGGGAGATTTCACCCCTCCACTTT
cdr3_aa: CASSLARSSTGEISPLHF

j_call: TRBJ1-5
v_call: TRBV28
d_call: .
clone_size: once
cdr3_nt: TGTGCCAGCGCGGGAGCCAGCCATAGCAATCAGCCCCAGCATTTT
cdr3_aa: CASAGASHSNQPQHF

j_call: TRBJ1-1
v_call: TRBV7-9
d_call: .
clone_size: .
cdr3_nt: TGTGCCAGCAGTCGTAACACTGAAGCTTTCTTT
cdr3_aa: CASSRNTEAFF

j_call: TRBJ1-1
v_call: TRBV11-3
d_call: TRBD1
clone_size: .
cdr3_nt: TGTGCCAGCAGCTTAGGGGGACAGGGGCCCACTGAAGCTTTCTTT
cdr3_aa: CASSLGGQGPTEAFF

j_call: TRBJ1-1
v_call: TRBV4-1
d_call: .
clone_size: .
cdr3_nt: TGCGCCAGCAGCCAAGAACTCAACGGAGCTTTCTTT
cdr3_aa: CASSQELNGAFF

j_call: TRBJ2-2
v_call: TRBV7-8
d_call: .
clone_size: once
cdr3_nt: TGTGCCAGCAGCTTAGCGAGTAGATCGGGCACCGGGGAGCTGTTTTTT
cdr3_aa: CASSLASRSGTGELFF

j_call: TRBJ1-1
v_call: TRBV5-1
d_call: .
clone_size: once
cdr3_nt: TGCGCCAGCAGTGAACAGGGGAACACTGAAGCTTTCTTT
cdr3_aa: CASSEQGNTEAFF

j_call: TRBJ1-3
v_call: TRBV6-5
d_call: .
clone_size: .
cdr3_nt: TGTGCCAGCGCGGGGAATACAAACACCATATATTTT
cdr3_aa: CASAGNTNTIYF

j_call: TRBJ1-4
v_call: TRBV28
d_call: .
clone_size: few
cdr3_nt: TGTGCCAGCAGTGCGTATGGTGGTGAAAAACTGTTTTTT
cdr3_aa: CASSAYGGEKLFF

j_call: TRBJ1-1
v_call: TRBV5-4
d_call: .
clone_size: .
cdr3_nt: TGTGCCAGCAGTTCTGGGGCAGGTTATGATGATCTGAACACTGAAGCTTTCTTT
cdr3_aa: CASSSGAGYDDLNTEAFF

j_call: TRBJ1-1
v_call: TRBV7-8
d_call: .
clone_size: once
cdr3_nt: TGTGCCAGCAGCTTACAGGGCGTAGGGTTCGCTTTCTTT
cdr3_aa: CASSLQGVGFAFF

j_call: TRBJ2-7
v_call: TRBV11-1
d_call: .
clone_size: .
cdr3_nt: TGTGCCAGCAGCCGTGACAGTTCCCCCTACGAGCAGTACTTC
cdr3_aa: CASSRDSSPYEQYF

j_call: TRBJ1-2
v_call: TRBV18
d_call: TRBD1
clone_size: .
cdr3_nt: TGTGCCAGCTCACCGTACTCGACAGGGCGGGGCTATGGCTACACCTTC
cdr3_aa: CASSPYSTGRGYGYTF

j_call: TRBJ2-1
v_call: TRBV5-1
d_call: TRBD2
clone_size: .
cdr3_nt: TGCGCCAGCAGCTTGGACCTTGGGGGGGCCTACAATGAGCAGTTCTTC
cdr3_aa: CASSLDLGGAYNEQFF

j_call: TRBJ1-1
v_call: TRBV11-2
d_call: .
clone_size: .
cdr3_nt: TGTGCCAGCAGCTGGGGGGGGAACACTGAAGCTTTCTTT
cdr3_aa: CASSWGGNTEAFF

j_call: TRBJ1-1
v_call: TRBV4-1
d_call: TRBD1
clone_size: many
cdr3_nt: TGCGCCAGCAGTATGTTTGCCGGGACAGGGGCACTGGGCACTGAAGCTTTCTTT
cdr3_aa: CASSMFAGTGALGTEAFF

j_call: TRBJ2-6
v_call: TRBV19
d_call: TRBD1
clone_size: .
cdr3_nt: TGTGCCAGTAGTATTGCAGGGGGCCGGTCTGGGGCCAACGTCCTGACTTTC
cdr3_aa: CASSIAGGRSGANVLTF

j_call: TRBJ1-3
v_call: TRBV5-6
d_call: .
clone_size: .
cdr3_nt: TGTGCCAGCAGCTTGGGTCTTAGCTCTGGAAACACCATATATTTT
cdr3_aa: CASSLGLSSGNTIYF

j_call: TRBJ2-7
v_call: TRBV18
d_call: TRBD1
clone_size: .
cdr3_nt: TGTGCCAGCTCCCAAGGGACAGGGGGTCTGGACGAGCAGTACTTC
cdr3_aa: CASSQGTGGLDEQYF

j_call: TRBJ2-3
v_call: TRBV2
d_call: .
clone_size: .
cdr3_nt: TGTGCCAGCAGTGAAGCGCGCGGAGAAGGCACAGATACGCAGTATTTT
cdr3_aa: CASSEARGEGTDTQYF